The sequence of this T cell receptor beta chain was determined in a study of identical twins. MiXCR was run by TCRdb on the 5' RACE reads, yielding one entry per CDR3 protein. The sample carries 1.5 million or so distinct CDR3 sequences, about 30% recorded once. The TCR comes from a newborn girl in good health. The sample consisted of cord blood.

CDR3 bases: TGCAGCGTTGGCGGGGACAGCCGCAATCAGCCCCAGCATTTT. It encodes CSVGGDSRNQPQHF. The rearrangement uses TRBV29-1 and TRBJ1-5, with 7 nucleotides matching TRBD1. Unmatched junction bases numbered 5, after V lost 4 bases and J lost 2 bases. The CDR3 spans 14 residues. The germline CDR1 and CDR2 sequences are SQVTM and ANQGSEA.